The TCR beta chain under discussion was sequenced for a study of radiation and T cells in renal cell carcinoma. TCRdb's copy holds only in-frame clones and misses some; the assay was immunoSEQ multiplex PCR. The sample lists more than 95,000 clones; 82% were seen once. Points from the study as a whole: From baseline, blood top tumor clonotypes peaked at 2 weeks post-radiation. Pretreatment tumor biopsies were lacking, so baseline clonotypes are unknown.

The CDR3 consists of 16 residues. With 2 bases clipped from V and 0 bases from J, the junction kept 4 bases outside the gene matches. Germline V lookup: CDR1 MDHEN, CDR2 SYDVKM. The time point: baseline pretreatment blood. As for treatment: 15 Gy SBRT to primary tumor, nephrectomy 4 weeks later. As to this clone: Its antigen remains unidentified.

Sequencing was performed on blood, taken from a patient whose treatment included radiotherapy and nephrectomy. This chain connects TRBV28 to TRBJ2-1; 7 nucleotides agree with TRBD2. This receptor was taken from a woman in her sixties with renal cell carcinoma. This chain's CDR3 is CASSLMGGGSYNEQFF. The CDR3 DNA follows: TGTGCCAGCAGTTTAATGGGGGGGGGCTCCTACAATGAGCAGTTCTTC.